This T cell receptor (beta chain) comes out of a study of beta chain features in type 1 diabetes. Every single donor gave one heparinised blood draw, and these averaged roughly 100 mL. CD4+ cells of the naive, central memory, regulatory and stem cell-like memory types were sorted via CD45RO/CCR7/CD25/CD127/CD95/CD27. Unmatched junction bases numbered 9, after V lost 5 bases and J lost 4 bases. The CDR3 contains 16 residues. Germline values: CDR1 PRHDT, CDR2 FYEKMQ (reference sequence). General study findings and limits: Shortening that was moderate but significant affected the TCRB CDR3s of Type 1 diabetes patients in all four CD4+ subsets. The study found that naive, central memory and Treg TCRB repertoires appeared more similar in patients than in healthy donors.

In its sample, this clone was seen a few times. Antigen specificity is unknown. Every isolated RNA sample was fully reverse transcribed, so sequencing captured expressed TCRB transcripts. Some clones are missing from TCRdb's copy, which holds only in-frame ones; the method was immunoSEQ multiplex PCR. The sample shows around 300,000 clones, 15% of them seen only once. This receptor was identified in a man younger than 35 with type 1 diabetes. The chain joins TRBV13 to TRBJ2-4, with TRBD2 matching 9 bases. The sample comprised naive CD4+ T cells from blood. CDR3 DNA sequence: TGTGCCAGCAGCCCCCGGCTAGCGGGAAAGAAAAACATTCAGTACTTC. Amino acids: CASSPRLAGKKNIQYF.